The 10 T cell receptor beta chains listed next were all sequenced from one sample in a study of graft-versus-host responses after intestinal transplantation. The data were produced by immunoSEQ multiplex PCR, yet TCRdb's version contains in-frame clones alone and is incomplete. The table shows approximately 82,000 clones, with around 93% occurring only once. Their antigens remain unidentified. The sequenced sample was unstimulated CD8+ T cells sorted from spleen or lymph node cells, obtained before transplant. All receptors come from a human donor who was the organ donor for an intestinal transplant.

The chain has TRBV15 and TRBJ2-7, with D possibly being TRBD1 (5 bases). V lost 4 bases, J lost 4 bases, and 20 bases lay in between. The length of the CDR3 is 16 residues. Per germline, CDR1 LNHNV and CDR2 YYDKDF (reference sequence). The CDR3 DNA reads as TGTGCCACCAGCACCCTTGGGGCGGCCCTTCCGTACGAGCAGTACTTC. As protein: CATSTLGAALPYEQYF. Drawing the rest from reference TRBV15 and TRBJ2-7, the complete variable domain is DAMVIQNPRYQVTQFGKPVTLSCSQTLNHNVMYWYQQKSSQAPKLLFHYYDKDFNNEADTPDNFQSRRPNTSFCFLDIRSPGLGDTAMYLCATSTLGAALPYEQYFGPGTRLTVT.

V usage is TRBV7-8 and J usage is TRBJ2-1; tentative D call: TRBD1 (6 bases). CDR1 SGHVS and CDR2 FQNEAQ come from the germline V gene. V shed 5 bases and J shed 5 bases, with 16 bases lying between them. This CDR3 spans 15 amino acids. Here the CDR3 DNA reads TGTGCCAGCAGCCCCATGAGGGGGACGGACAATGAGCAGTTCTTC. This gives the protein CASSPMRGTDNEQFF.

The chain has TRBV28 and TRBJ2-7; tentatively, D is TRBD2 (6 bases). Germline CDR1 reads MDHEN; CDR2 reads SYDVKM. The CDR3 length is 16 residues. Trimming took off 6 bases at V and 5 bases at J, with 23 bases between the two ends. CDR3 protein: CASSLSKAHPGDEQYF. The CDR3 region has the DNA TGTGCCAGCAGCCTATCTAAGGCCCACCCGGGGGACGAGCAGTACTTC.

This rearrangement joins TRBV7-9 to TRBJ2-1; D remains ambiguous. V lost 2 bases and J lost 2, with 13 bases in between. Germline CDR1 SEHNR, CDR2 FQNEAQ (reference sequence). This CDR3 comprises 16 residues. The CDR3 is CASSLNRLDPYNEQFF. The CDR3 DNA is TGTGCCAGCAGCTTAAATCGGCTAGACCCCTACAATGAGCAGTTCTTC.

The CDR3 nucleotides read TGTGCCAGCAGTTTAAGGATCCTTACCAGGGGAGTAGAGAGCAATCAGCCCCAGCATTTT. It codes for CASSLRILTRGVESNQPQHF. The chain joins TRBV28 to TRBJ1-5; perhaps TRBD1 as D (6 bases). The V and J ends lost 2 bases and 1 base respectively, with 24 bases between them. The CDR3 extends over 20 amino acids. Germline V gives CDR1 MDHEN, CDR2 SYDVKM.

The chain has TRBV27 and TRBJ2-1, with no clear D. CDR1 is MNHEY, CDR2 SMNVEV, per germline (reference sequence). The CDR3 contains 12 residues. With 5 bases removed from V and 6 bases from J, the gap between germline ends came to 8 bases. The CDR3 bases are TGTGCCAGCAGTGGGCGATTCAATGAGCAGTTCTTC. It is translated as CASSGRFNEQFF.

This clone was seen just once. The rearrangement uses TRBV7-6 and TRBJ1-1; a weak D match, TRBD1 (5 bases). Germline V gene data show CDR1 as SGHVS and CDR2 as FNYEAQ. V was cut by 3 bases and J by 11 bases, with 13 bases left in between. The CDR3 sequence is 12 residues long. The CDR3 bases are TGTGCCAGCAGCTTGGTGGGGGGGGATGCTTTCTTT. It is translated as CASSLVGGDAFF. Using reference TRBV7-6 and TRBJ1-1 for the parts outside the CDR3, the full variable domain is GAGVSQSPRYKVTKRGQDVALRCDPISGHVSLYWYRQALGQGPEFLTYFNYEAQQDKSGLPNDRFSAERPEGSISTLTIQRTEQRDSAMYRCASSLVGGDAFFGQGTRLTVV.

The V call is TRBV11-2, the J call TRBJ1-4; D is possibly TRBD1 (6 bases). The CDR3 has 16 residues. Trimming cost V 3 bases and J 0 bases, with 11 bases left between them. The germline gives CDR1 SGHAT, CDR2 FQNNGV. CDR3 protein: CASSLWGGPTNEKLFF. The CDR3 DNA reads TGTGCCAGCAGCTTGTGGGGGGGGCCAACTAATGAAAAACTGTTTTTT. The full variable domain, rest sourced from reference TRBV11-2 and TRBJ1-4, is EAGVAQSPRYKIIEKRQSVAFWCNPISGHATLYWYQQILGQGPKLLIQFQNNGVVDDSQLPKDRFSAERLKGVDSTLKIQPAKLEDSAVYLCASSLWGGPTNEKLFFGSGTQLSVL.

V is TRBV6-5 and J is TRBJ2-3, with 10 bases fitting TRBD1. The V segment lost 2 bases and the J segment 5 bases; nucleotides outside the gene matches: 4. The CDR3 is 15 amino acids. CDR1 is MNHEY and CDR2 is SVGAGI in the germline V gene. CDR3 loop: CASSYGQGEEDTQYF. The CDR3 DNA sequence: TGTGCCAGCAGTTACGGACAGGGGGAAGAAGATACGCAGTATTTT.

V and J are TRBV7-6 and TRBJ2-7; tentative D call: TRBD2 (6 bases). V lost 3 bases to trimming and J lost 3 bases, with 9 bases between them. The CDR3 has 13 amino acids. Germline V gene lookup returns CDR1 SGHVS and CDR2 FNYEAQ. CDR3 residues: CASSLEGGYEQYF. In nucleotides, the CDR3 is TGTGCCAGCAGCTTGGAGGGAGGCTACGAGCAGTACTTC.